The 22 T cell receptor beta chains presented below share a single source sample, sequenced in a study of a mutant IDH1 vaccine in newly diagnosed glioma. For these receptors, no antigen is known. Time point defined: week 47, end of study. Each vaccine dose was 300 ug of mutant IDH1 20-mer peptide, with topical imiquimod. The repertoire was sequenced with immunoSEQ multiplex PCR; TCRdb's copy has only in-frame clones and lacks some. Among tens of thousands of clones listed, roughly four fifths were seen once. The source material was PBMCs, sampled from a glioma patient whose treatment included an IDH1 peptide vaccine. The receptor source for this set is a man between 35 and 55 years old with glioma.

V gene TRBV7-2 combines with J gene TRBJ2-2, with 9 positions matching TRBD2. Germline V gives CDR1 SGHTA, CDR2 FQGNSA. The CDR3 extends over 19 amino acids. Trimming cost V 5 bases and J 5 bases; bases outside gene matches: 18. The CDR3 sequence: CASSPLPGLAGLITGELFF. In DNA, the CDR3 is TGTGCCAGCAGCCCCCTCCCGGGGCTAGCGGGGCTCATTACCGGGGAGCTGTTTTTT.

This clone was observed a handful of times. V is TRBV10-2 and J is TRBJ2-7; D may be TRBD1 (6 bases). The ends were cut back, 4 bases at V and 5 bases at J, with 9 bases in the middle. The CDR3 is made up of 12 amino acids. Germline V gives CDR1 WSHSY, CDR2 SAAADI. Here the CDR3 reads CASSAAGDEQYF. The CDR3 DNA reads TGCGCCAGCAGTGCGGCAGGGGACGAGCAGTACTTC.

The count of this clone is one. The J gene is TRBJ2-4, the V gene TRBV2; D not certain. The CDR3 loop spans 12 amino acids. V lost 5 bases and J lost 8, with 10 bases in between. The germline CDR1 and CDR2 sequences are SNHLY and FYNNEI. CDR3 sequence reads: CASSRIMDIQYF. As DNA, the CDR3 is TGTGCCAGCAGTCGAATTATGGACATTCAGTACTTC.

The chain combines TRBV4-2 with TRBJ2-2, with D tentatively TRBD2 (6 bases). Germline V CDR1 and CDR2: LGHNA, YNFKEQ. V was trimmed by 1 base and J by 3 bases, leaving 15 bases between them. The length of the CDR3 is 17 residues. CDR3 region: CASSQGAGGRYTGELFF. CDR3 nucleotide sequence: TGTGCCAGCAGCCAAGGTGCTGGGGGGAGATACACCGGGGAGCTGTTTTTT.

This clone was counted a single time. The chain uses TRBV11-2 and TRBJ2-5, with 7 bases identical to TRBD2. The V segment lost 2 bases and the J segment 7 bases; nucleotides outside the gene matches: 4. CDR1 is SGHAT and CDR2 is FQNNGV in the germline V gene. This CDR3 comprises 13 residues. CDR3 sequence: CASSLIREGTQYF. The CDR3, as DNA: TGTGCCAGCAGCTTAATCAGGGAGGGGACCCAGTACTTC.

The gene calls are TRBV11-2 and TRBJ2-1; the match to TRBD2 covers 7 bases. The CDR3 loop spans 16 amino acids. Germline V CDR1 and CDR2: SGHAT, FQNNGV. Germline trimming cut 1 base from V and 6 bases from J; bases unmatched to any gene: 9. The CDR3 DNA follows: TGTGCCAGCAGCTTAGCTGGGCGGGAGCTTGGCAATGAGCAGTTCTTC. Protein sequence: CASSLAGRELGNEQFF.

The genes are TRBV7-9 and TRBJ2-7; possibly TRBD2 for D (5 bases). Germline V gives CDR1 SEHNR, CDR2 FQNEAQ (reference sequence). CDR3 length: 11 residues. The V and J ends lost 5 bases and 5 bases respectively, with 7 bases between them. The CDR3 loop reads CASSPGNEQYF. The CDR3 DNA sequence: TGTGCCAGCAGCCCGGGAAACGAGCAGTACTTC. Full variable domain (missing parts from reference TRBV7-9 and TRBJ2-7): DTGVSQNPRHKITKRGQNVTFRCDPISEHNRLYWYRQTLGQGPEFLTYFQNEAQLEKSRLLSDRFSAERPKGSFSTLEIQRTEQGDSAMYLCASSPGNEQYFGPGTRLTVT.

The sample holds a few counts of this clone. The V and J genes are TRBV20-1 and TRBJ2-7; D is possibly TRBD2 (5 bases). V lost 7 bases, J lost 7 bases, and 11 bases lay in between. The CDR3 is 10 amino acids. CDR1 is DFQATT and CDR2 is SNEGSKA in the germline V gene (reference sequence). CDR3 nucleotide sequence: TGCAGTGGACCCACGGGAGAGCAGTACTTC. Encoded protein: CSGPTGEQYF.

This clone came up once. As DNA, the CDR3 is TGTGCCAGCAGCCCACAGGGATTCGAGCAGTACTTC. Its protein product is CASSPQGFEQYF. The chain uses TRBV6-5 and TRBJ2-7, with D possibly matching TRBD1 (6 bases). The CDR3 contains 12 residues. Germline values: CDR1 MNHEY, CDR2 SVGAGI. V shed 6 bases and J shed 6 bases, with 12 bases lying between them.

The J gene is TRBJ1-3, the V gene TRBV7-9; TRBD1 is a possible D gene (5 bases). The CDR3 is 15 amino acids. V was trimmed by 5 bases and J by 4 bases, leaving 15 bases between them. In germline, CDR1 is SEHNR, CDR2 FQNEAQ (reference sequence). The CDR3 loop is CASSPKIREGNTIYF. In DNA, the CDR3 is TGTGCCAGCAGCCCCAAGATCAGGGAGGGAAACACCATATATTTT.

The chain recombines TRBV6-4 with TRBJ2-1; perhaps TRBD2 as D (6 bases). CDR3 length: 13 residues. Trimming pared 3 bases from V and 9 bases from J, leaving 12 bases between. Germline lookup yields CDR1 MRHNA and CDR2 SNTAGT. The CDR3 DNA is TGTGCCAGCAGTGATCGGGAGATGGGTGAGCAGTTCTTC. Amino acid sequence: CASSDREMGEQFF.

This sequence joins TRBV4-2 and TRBJ2-5; D not certain. CDR1 is LGHNA and CDR2 is YNFKEQ in the germline V gene. CDR3 length: 16 residues. Trimming cost V 0 bases and J 1 base, with 12 bases left between them. CDR3 bases: TGTGCCAGCAGCCAAGAAGGAGCTCCCCGCCAAGAGACCCAGTACTTC. Amino acid sequence: CASSQEGAPRQETQYF.

V and J are TRBV19 and TRBJ2-7; 11 bases map to TRBD2. V lost 3 bases and J lost 4; bases outside the gene matches: 8. Germline CDR1 LNHDA, CDR2 SQIVND (reference sequence). The CDR3 sequence is 16 residues long. The CDR3, as DNA: TGTGCCAGTAGTATCCTCCTAGCGGGGGGTGGATACGAGCAGTACTTC. Encoded protein: CASSILLAGGGYEQYF.

The rearrangement uses TRBV6-6 and TRBJ2-7; D gene uncertain. Trimming took 5 bases from V and 0 from J, leaving 11 bases between them. Germline CDR1 is MNHNY and CDR2 is SVGAGI (reference sequence). CDR3 length: 14 residues. In DNA, the CDR3 is TGTGCCAGCAGTCAAACTGGGAACTCCTACGAGCAGTACTTC. Translating gives CASSQTGNSYEQYF.

The chain carries TRBV7-8 and TRBJ1-5; a weak D match, TRBD1 (6 bases). The germline V and J ends were trimmed by 5 bases and 7 bases, with 18 bases remaining between them. Germline CDR1 SGHVS, CDR2 FQNEAQ. This CDR3 is 15 amino acids long. The CDR3 here is CASSAQQGRGQPQHF. For the CDR3, the DNA is TGTGCCAGCAGCGCCCAACAGGGACGGGGGCAGCCCCAGCATTTT.

A remark on this clone: A read error may account for a junction end that differs from germline. V usage is TRBV2 and J usage is TRBJ2-5; perhaps TRBD1 as D (6 bases). Germline V gene data show CDR1 as SNHLY and CDR2 as FYNNEI. The CDR3 has 15 residues. In nucleotides, the CDR3 is TGTGCCAGCAGGGAAGGACAGTTCGACCAAGAGACCCAGTACTTC. It specifies CASREGQFDQETQYF.

The chain joins TRBV4-1 to TRBJ2-7; TRBD1 matches 7 bases. Germline V gives CDR1 MGHRA, CDR2 YSYEKL. The V and J ends lost 0 bases and 3 bases, in that order; junction bases with no gene match: 8. The CDR3 is 16 residues long. The CDR3 region is CASSQEGTEGFYEQYF. CDR3 nucleotide sequence: TGCGCCAGCAGCCAAGAAGGGACAGAGGGCTTCTACGAGCAGTACTTC.

The CDR3 sequence: CASSTDGFNQPQHF. Written as DNA, the CDR3 is TGTGCCAGCAGCACGGACGGTTTCAATCAGCCCCAGCATTTT. V and J are TRBV7-9 and TRBJ1-5; unclear D gene. From germline, CDR1 is SEHNR and CDR2 FQNEAQ (reference sequence). The CDR3 is 14 residues long. Trimming removed 5 bases from V and 3 bases from J, with 11 bases in between. Full variable domain (remainder filled in from reference TRBV7-9 and TRBJ1-5): DTGVSQNPRHKITKRGQNVTFRCDPISEHNRLYWYRQTLGQGPEFLTYFQNEAQLEKSRLLSDRFSAERPKGSFSTLEIQRTEQGDSAMYLCASSTDGFNQPQHFGDGTRLSIL.

The chain carries TRBV18 and TRBJ2-2; D call uncertain. This CDR3 spans 16 amino acids. CDR1 KGHSH and CDR2 LQKENI come from the germline V gene. Trimming shortened V by 6 bases and J by 0 bases, and 14 bases separated the two germline ends. For the CDR3, the DNA is TGTGCCAGCTCGCGCTTCGCGGCCACGAACACCGGGGAGCTGTTTTTT. This translates into CASSRFAATNTGELFF.

The CDR3 loop is CASSEGLGIGELFF. CDR3 in DNA: TGTGCCAGCAGCGAGGGGCTGGGGATAGGGGAGCTGTTTTTT. The V gene is TRBV9, the J gene TRBJ2-2, with TRBD1 as a possible D gene (5 bases). Trimming pared 3 bases from V and 8 bases from J, leaving 14 bases between. CDR1 and CDR2 (germline): SGDLS, YYNGEE. The CDR3 runs 14 residues.

The genes are TRBV6-4 and TRBJ2-1; tentatively, D is TRBD2 (6 bases). The CDR3 extends over 14 amino acids. Trimming left V 3 bases short and J 9 bases short, with 15 bases between. Germline V gene data show CDR1 as MRHNA and CDR2 as SNTAGT. As DNA, the CDR3 is TGTGCCAGCAGTGATTCACCGGGACTTACTGAGCAGTTCTTC. It specifies CASSDSPGLTEQFF.

The rearrangement uses TRBV9 and TRBJ1-1; D uncertain. CDR1 and CDR2 (germline): SGDLS, YYNGEE. This CDR3 has 13 residues. The ends were cut back, 4 bases at V and 1 base at J, with 8 bases in the middle. The DNA of the CDR3 is TGTGCCAGCAGCCCCCATGAGAACACTGAAGCTTTCTTT. Translated: CASSPHENTEAFF.